The sequence of this TCR beta chain was determined in a study of cytomegalovirus exposure and HLA in healthy donors. Whole-study results and caveats: An observed cluster of highly shared sequence variants was recorded as a likely sequencing artifact.

Regarding this clone: Antigen unknown.

Primers for the PCR totalled 60 Vbeta and 13 Jbeta. Profiling relied on immunoSEQ multiplex PCR, and the TCRdb table lists in-frame clones only, not all of them. The table shows about 140,000 clones, with 80% to 85% occurring only once. V was pared by 6 bases and J by 5 bases, with 16 bases between. The length of the CDR3 is 15 residues. CDR1 MNHNS and CDR2 SASEGT come from the germline V gene. This clonotype was sampled from a female donor in good health and CMV-seronegative. The V gene is TRBV6-1, the J gene TRBJ2-2; a weak D match, TRBD1 (6 bases). The material sequenced was PBMCs. CDR3 protein: CASRNRALGTGELFF. The CDR3, as DNA: TGTGCCAGCAGGAACAGGGCCTTGGGGACCGGGGAGCTGTTTTTT.